The 20 T cell receptor beta chains reported below all come from one sample, sequenced in a study of cytomegalovirus exposure and HLA in healthy donors (TCRdb year 2017). Library generation was performed with the immunoSEQ multiplex PCR assay. A mixture of 60 forward primers for TCR Vbeta segments and 13 reverse primers for TCR Jbeta segments was used in the multiplex PCR. TCRdb holds this immuneACCESS table with in-frame rearrangements only. Some clones are missing; in checked studies, unresolved V genes explain under half, and the rest has no known cause. A total of around 200,000 clones appear in this sample, about three quarters of them only once. Of the sample, 1.5% to 2% is held by the ten largest clones. Sequenced: PBMCs. The receptors were gathered from a male donor in good health and CMV-seronegative.

The gene calls are TRBV7-2 and TRBJ1-5; D remains unclear. V was cut by 1 base and J by 7 bases, with 11 bases left in between. The CDR3 has 14 residues. CDR1 is SGHTA and CDR2 is FQGNSA in the germline V gene. CDR3 sequence (DNA): TGTGCCAGCAGCTTAGGGGCCACGGAACAGCCCCAGCATTTT. Translating gives CASSLGATEQPQHF.

The chain recombines TRBV29-1 with TRBJ1-1; D might be TRBD1 (6 bases). The germline CDR1 and CDR2 sequences are SQVTM and ANQGSEA. The CDR3 extends over 16 amino acids. V was shortened by 4 bases and J by 11 bases, with 29 bases between the two germline ends. DNA for the CDR3: TGCAGCGTTGTAGAAGCTCAGCGGGGGGCACCGGGGGAGGCTTTCTTT. Its translation is CSVVEAQRGAPGEAFF.

This chain joins TRBV28 and TRBJ2-3; D not certain. Germline V gene data show CDR1 as MDHEN and CDR2 as SYDVKM. This CDR3 region has 12 residues. V dropped 1 base and J dropped 5 bases, with 4 bases sitting between them. In DNA, the CDR3 is TGTGCCAGCAGTTTATCAGGAGATACGCAGTATTTT. This gives the protein CASSLSGDTQYF.

J is TRBJ2-7 and V is TRBV7-9, with D possibly TRBD1 on 6 matching bases. CDR1 and CDR2 from the germline V gene are SEHNR and FQNEAQ (reference sequence). The CDR3 length is 15 residues. Trimming left V 0 bases short and J 1 base short, with 10 bases between. The CDR3 DNA follows: TGTGCCAGCAGCTTAGCCGGGACAACTTCCTACGAGCAGTACTTC. Translating gives CASSLAGTTSYEQYF.

The chain couples TRBV2 to TRBJ2-5; D is possibly TRBD2 (6 bases). Per the germline V gene, CDR1 is SNHLY and CDR2 is FYNNEI. Trimming removed 3 bases from V and 5 bases from J, with 10 bases in between. This CDR3 has 13 residues. The chain's CDR3 is CASSDPGEETQYF. CDR3 DNA sequence: TGTGCCAGCAGTGACCCGGGGGAGGAGACCCAGTACTTC.

This clone was found once. The rearrangement joins TRBV19 to TRBJ2-2; tentatively, D is TRBD2 (6 bases). Per germline, CDR1 LNHDA and CDR2 SQIVND (reference sequence). The V gene lost 6 bases and the J gene lost 3 bases, with 17 bases spanning the gap. The length of the CDR3 is 16 residues. The CDR3 here is CASRPQPGSYTGELFF. DNA for the CDR3: TGTGCCAGTAGACCCCAGCCCGGGAGCTACACCGGGGAGCTGTTTTTT.

The V and J genes are TRBV7-2 and TRBJ2-7; 8 bases match TRBD1. This CDR3 contains 15 residues. Per germline, CDR1 SGHTA and CDR2 FQGNSA. V shed 0 bases and J 4 bases; nucleotides not matched to a gene: 5. CDR3 residues: CASSLATGANYEQYF. CDR3 bases: TGTGCCAGCAGCTTAGCGACAGGGGCGAATTACGAGCAGTACTTC.

This chain joins TRBV5-6 and TRBJ1-1, with D possibly TRBD1 on 6 matching bases. V dropped 2 bases and J dropped 8 bases, with 10 bases sitting between them. Per germline, CDR1 SGHDT and CDR2 YYEEEE. The CDR3 is 12 amino acids. CDR3 residues: CASSFNDREAFF. The CDR3, as DNA: TGTGCCAGCAGCTTTAACGACAGGGAAGCTTTCTTT.

The chain recombines TRBV30 with TRBJ2-5; D remains unclear. The V and J ends lost 1 base and 1 base respectively, with 7 bases between them. Germline V lookup: CDR1 GTSNPN, CDR2 SVGIG (reference sequence). The CDR3 covers 13 residues. CDR3 amino acids: CAWSARVQETQYF. CDR3 DNA: TGTGCCTGGAGTGCACGGGTCCAAGAGACCCAGTACTTC.

The chain links TRBV5-1 to TRBJ1-3; D is unresolved. CDR3 size: 16 residues. CDR1 is SGHRS and CDR2 is YFSETQ in the germline V gene. With 0 bases removed from V and 3 bases from J, the gap between germline ends came to 13 bases. The CDR3 sequence is CASSLGWGEGGNTIYF. The CDR3 region has the DNA TGCGCCAGCAGCTTGGGCTGGGGTGAGGGTGGAAACACCATATATTTT.

The V gene is TRBV7-2, the J gene TRBJ1-3, with D possibly matching TRBD1 (5 bases). CDR1 and CDR2 from the germline V gene are SGHTA and FQGNSA. V gave up 4 bases and J gave up 0 bases, with 10 bases separating them. The CDR3 sequence is 15 residues long. As DNA, the CDR3 is TGTGCCAGCAGCTATGCGACAGACTCTGGAAACACCATATATTTT. Protein product: CASSYATDSGNTIYF.

The chain couples TRBV19 to TRBJ1-5, with D possibly matching TRBD1 (5 bases). The CDR3 covers 17 residues. Trimming cost V 8 bases and J 4 bases, with 24 bases left between them. From germline, CDR1 is LNHDA and CDR2 SQIVND (reference sequence). The DNA for the CDR3 is TGTGCCAGTGGCCGAGCCCCCTTGACAGTTGGTAATCAGCCCCAGCATTTT. Translated, it gives CASGRAPLTVGNQPQHF. The variable domain in full, with the rest retrieved from reference TRBV19 and TRBJ1-5, is DGGITQSPKYLFRKEGQNVTLSCEQNLNHDAMYWYRQDPGQGLRLIYYSQIVNDFQKGDIAEGYSVSREKKESFPLTVTSAQKNPTAFYLCASGRAPLTVGNQPQHFGDGTRLSIL.

The chain uses TRBV5-4 and TRBJ2-2; 7 bases are a match to TRBD1. The junction had 9 bases not matched to a gene; V was cut back by 4 bases and J by 3 bases. The CDR3 extends over 16 amino acids. CDR1 is SGHNT and CDR2 is YYREEE in the germline V gene (reference sequence). As DNA, the CDR3 is TGTGCCAGCAGCCAGGATGGACAGGTCTACACCGGGGAGCTGTTTTTT. Protein sequence: CASSQDGQVYTGELFF.

This clone has a handful of counts. The chain employs TRBV27 and TRBJ2-7, with 8 bases aligning to TRBD2. Germline V gives CDR1 MNHEY, CDR2 SMNVEV (reference sequence). V was pared by 5 bases and J by 2 bases, with 5 bases of the junction left unmatched. This CDR3 has 14 residues. Here the CDR3 DNA reads TGTGCCAGCAGTCAAATAGCGGGGCCCTACGAGCAGTACTTC. It translates to CASSQIAGPYEQYF.

The V and J genes are TRBV4-1 and TRBJ1-2, with 8 bases lining up with TRBD1. The CDR3 extends over 18 amino acids. Germline-derived CDR1 and CDR2 are MGHRA and YSYEKL. With V trimmed by 3 bases and J by 4 bases, 16 bases remained unmatched. This CDR3 is CASSQPTKRDRGGYGYTF. CDR3 DNA: TGCGCCAGCAGCCAGCCCACAAAGCGAGACAGGGGCGGCTATGGCTACACCTTC.

The J gene is TRBJ2-1, the V gene TRBV19; 7 nucleotides agree with TRBD2. The CDR3 runs to 14 residues. The germline gives CDR1 LNHDA, CDR2 SQIVND (reference sequence). V gave up 5 bases and J gave up 6 bases; unmatched junction bases: 7. As DNA, the CDR3 is TGTGCCAGTAGTTTGGGGGAGGGCAGCAATGAGCAGTTCTTC. This sequence encodes CASSLGEGSNEQFF.

The CDR3 loop reads CASRSGTGGGGYTF. CDR3 coding DNA: TGTGCCAGCAGGTCCGGGACAGGGGGCGGTGGCTACACCTTC. V and J are TRBV28 and TRBJ1-2; 12 nucleotides match TRBD1. This CDR3 comprises 14 residues. Germline V lookup: CDR1 MDHEN, CDR2 SYDVKM. Trimming at V came to 6 bases and at J to 7 bases, leaving 6 bases not matched to a gene.

This chain joins TRBV14 and TRBJ1-1; the D is unclear. Germline CDR1 is SGHDN and CDR2 is FVKESK. CDR3 length equals 13 residues. Trimming shortened V by 2 bases and J by 0 bases, and 4 bases separated the two germline ends. The DNA for the CDR3 is TGTGCCAGCAGCCAACAATTGAACACTGAAGCTTTCTTT. Protein product: CASSQQLNTEAFF.

This clone was detected once. This chain connects TRBV19 to TRBJ2-2; 12 bases line up with TRBD2. V lost 2 bases to trimming and J lost 5 bases; unmatched junction nucleotides: 15. The CDR3 has 20 residues. In germline, CDR1 is LNHDA, CDR2 SQIVND (reference sequence). This chain's CDR3 is CASSIPRRSSGGARTGELFF. The CDR3 coding sequence is TGTGCCAGTAGTATACCCCGCCGCTCTAGCGGGGGGGCACGTACCGGGGAGCTGTTTTTT.

CDR3 sequence reads: CASREVNTEAFF. The CDR3 DNA reads TGTGCCTCCAGGGAGGTGAACACTGAAGCTTTCTTT. The chain couples TRBV7-9 to TRBJ1-1; D is possibly TRBD1 (5 bases). Trimming left V 11 bases short and J 0 bases short, with 10 bases between. This CDR3 has 12 amino acids. CDR1 is SEHNR and CDR2 is FQNEAQ in the germline V gene (reference sequence).